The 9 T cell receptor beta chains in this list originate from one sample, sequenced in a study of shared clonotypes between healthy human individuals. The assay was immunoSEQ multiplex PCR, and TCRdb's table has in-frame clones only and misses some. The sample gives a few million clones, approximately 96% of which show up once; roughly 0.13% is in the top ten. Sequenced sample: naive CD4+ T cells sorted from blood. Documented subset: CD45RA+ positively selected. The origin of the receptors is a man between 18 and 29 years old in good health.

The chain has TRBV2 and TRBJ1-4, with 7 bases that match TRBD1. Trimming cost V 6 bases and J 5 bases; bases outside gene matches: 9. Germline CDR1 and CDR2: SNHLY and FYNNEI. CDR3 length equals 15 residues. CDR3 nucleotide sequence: TGTGCCAGCAGAGAACAGGGGCGCCTGAATGAAAAACTGTTTTTT. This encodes CASREQGRLNEKLFF.

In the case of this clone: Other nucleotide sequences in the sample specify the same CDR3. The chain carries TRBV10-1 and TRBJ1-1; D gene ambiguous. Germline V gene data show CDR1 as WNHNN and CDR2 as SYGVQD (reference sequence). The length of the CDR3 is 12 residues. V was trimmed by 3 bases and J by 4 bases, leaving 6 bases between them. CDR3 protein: CASSEGGTEAFF. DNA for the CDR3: TGCGCCAGCAGTGAAGGAGGCACTGAAGCTTTCTTT.

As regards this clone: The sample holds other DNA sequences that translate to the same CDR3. DNA of the CDR3: TGTGCCAGCAGCCCCGGGACAGGGAGAAACACTGAAGCTTTCTTT. It is translated as CASSPGTGRNTEAFF. This chain joins TRBV28 and TRBJ1-1, with TRBD1 matching over 9 bases. Germline loops: CDR1 MDHEN, CDR2 SYDVKM. The CDR3 consists of 15 residues. V dropped 6 bases and J dropped 2; count of bases not matched to a gene: 7.

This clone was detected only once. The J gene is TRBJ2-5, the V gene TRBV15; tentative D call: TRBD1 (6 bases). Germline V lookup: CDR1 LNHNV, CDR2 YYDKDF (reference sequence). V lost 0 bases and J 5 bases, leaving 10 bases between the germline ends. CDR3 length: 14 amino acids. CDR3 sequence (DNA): TGTGCCACCAGCAGAGATCGGACAGTGGAGACCCAGTACTTC. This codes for CATSRDRTVETQYF.

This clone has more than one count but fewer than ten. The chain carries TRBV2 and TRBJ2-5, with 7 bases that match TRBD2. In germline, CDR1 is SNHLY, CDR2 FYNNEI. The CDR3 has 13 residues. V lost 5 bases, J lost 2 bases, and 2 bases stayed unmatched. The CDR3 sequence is CASSSGTQETQYF. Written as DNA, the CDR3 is TGTGCCAGCAGTAGCGGGACTCAAGAGACCCAGTACTTC.

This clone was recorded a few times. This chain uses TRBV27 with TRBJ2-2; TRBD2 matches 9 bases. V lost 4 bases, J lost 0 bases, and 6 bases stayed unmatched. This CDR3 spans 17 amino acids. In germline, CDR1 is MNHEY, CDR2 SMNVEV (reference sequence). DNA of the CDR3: TGTGCCAGCAGTTGGACTAGCGCTCCAACGAACACCGGGGAGCTGTTTTTT. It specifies CASSWTSAPTNTGELFF.

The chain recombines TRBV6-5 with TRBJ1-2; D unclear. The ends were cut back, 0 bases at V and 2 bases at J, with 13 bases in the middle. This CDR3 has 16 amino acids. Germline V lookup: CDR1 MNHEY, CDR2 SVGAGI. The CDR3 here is CASSYSFVGINYGYTF. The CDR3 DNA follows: TGTGCCAGCAGTTACTCGTTTGTAGGAATAAACTATGGCTACACCTTC.

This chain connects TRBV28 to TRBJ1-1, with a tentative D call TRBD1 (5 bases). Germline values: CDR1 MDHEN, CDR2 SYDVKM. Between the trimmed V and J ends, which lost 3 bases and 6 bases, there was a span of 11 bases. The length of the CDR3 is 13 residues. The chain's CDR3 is CASSLTRGAEAFF. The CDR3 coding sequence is TGTGCCAGCAGTTTGACACGGGGCGCTGAAGCTTTCTTT.

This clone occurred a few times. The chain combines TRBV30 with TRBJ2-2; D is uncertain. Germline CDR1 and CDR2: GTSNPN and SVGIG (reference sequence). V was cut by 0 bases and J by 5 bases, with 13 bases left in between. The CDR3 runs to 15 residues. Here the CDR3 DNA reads TGTGCCTGGAGTGTAACTCGGACCCGGACCGGGGAGCTGTTTTTT. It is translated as CAWSVTRTRTGELFF.